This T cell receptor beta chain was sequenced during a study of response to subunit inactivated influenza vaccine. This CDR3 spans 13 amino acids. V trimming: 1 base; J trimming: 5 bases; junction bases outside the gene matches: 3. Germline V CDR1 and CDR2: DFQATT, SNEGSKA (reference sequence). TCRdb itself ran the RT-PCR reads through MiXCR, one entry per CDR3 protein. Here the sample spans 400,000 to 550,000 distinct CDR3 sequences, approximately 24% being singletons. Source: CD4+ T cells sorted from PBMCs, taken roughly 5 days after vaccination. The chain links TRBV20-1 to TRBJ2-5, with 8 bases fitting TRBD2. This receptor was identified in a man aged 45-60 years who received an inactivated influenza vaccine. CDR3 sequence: CSARVAGLETQYF. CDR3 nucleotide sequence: TGCAGTGCTAGAGTAGCGGGGTTGGAGACCCAGTACTTC.